This is a list of T cell receptor beta chains from one sample in a study of beta chain features in type 1 diabetes. The protocol was immunoSEQ multiplex PCR, while the TCRdb copy is restricted to in-frame clones and leaves out a portion. The sample carries around 250,000 clones, approximately 24% recorded once. The sample comprised naive CD4+ T cells from blood. These receptors all come from a woman under 40 with type 1 diabetes. Both conserved end residues are trimmed from each CDR3. The order of the fields is CDR3 protein, V gene, J gene.

cdr3_aa: ASSLHYGTGNIQQF; v_call: TRBV5-6; j_call: TRBJ2-1
cdr3_aa: ASSPSRVGNQPQH; v_call: TRBV18; j_call: TRBJ1-5
cdr3_aa: AGGDREQPQH; v_call: TRBV28; j_call: TRBJ1-5
cdr3_aa: ASSSLRGEGAYEQF; v_call: TRBV7-2; j_call: TRBJ2-1
cdr3_aa: ASSLPEDRGHGYT; v_call: TRBV11-2; j_call: TRBJ1-2
cdr3_aa: SVSTDSDYVYT; v_call: TRBV29-1; j_call: TRBJ1-2
cdr3_aa: ASSGSSYNEQF; v_call: TRBV19; j_call: TRBJ2-1
cdr3_aa: SAQGGVANEKLF; v_call: TRBV29-1; j_call: TRBJ1-4
cdr3_aa: ASSRDLLTDTQY; v_call: TRBV28; j_call: TRBJ2-3
cdr3_aa: ASSVRQGYTEAF; v_call: TRBV7-9; j_call: TRBJ1-1
cdr3_aa: ASSLMASVSYNEQF; v_call: TRBV7-3; j_call: TRBJ2-1
cdr3_aa: ASSDTRRGFTEAF; v_call: TRBV25-1; j_call: TRBJ1-1
cdr3_aa: ASSFRSGTLMEQY; v_call: TRBV6-6; j_call: TRBJ2-7
cdr3_aa: ASSEMSLGTGSQETQY; v_call: TRBV27; j_call: TRBJ2-5
cdr3_aa: SLLSGYEQY; v_call: TRBV20-1; j_call: TRBJ2-7
cdr3_aa: ASSFSGGDYEQY; v_call: TRBV2; j_call: TRBJ2-7
cdr3_aa: ASSHRREAF; v_call: TRBV25-1; j_call: TRBJ1-1
cdr3_aa: ASSAGAPGYGYT; v_call: TRBV27; j_call: TRBJ1-2
cdr3_aa: ASSRDRVETQY; v_call: TRBV11-3; j_call: TRBJ2-5
cdr3_aa: ASSIQTPDEQF; v_call: TRBV28; j_call: TRBJ2-1
cdr3_aa: SVGLAGSYEQY; v_call: TRBV29-1; j_call: TRBJ2-7
cdr3_aa: ASSLGGGSEGDTQY; v_call: TRBV5-4; j_call: TRBJ2-3
cdr3_aa: ASTRDFQGNQPQH; v_call: TRBV19; j_call: TRBJ1-5
cdr3_aa: ASTGGGVNTEAF; v_call: TRBV30; j_call: TRBJ1-1
cdr3_aa: ASSRSTFNEKLF; v_call: TRBV19; j_call: TRBJ1-4
cdr3_aa: ASSLSSNEQF; v_call: TRBV5-1; j_call: TRBJ2-1
cdr3_aa: SVEGRLQGAHTEAF; v_call: TRBV29-1; j_call: TRBJ1-1
cdr3_aa: ASSISSRSDYTDTQY; v_call: TRBV2; j_call: TRBJ2-3
cdr3_aa: ASSFPGTYEQY; v_call: TRBV5-6; j_call: TRBJ2-7
cdr3_aa: ASSPSWASGSHEQF; v_call: TRBV18; j_call: TRBJ2-1
cdr3_aa: ATLQQGQETQY; v_call: TRBV15; j_call: TRBJ2-5
cdr3_aa: ASSYGTDLYEQY; v_call: TRBV2; j_call: TRBJ2-7
cdr3_aa: ASSSGTSGYNEQF; v_call: TRBV7-3; j_call: TRBJ2-1
cdr3_aa: ASSLTGGGSTQY; v_call: TRBV11-3; j_call: TRBJ2-3
cdr3_aa: AWSVLGTSGSRVGELF; v_call: TRBV30; j_call: TRBJ2-2
cdr3_aa: ASSLSGGVSYNEQF; v_call: TRBV7-9; j_call: TRBJ2-1
cdr3_aa: SVGGTSGTNTGELF; v_call: TRBV29-1; j_call: TRBJ2-2
cdr3_aa: ASSLTSGPFNEQF; v_call: TRBV5-4; j_call: TRBJ2-1
cdr3_aa: ASSSRNWEGEQY; v_call: TRBV9; j_call: TRBJ2-7
cdr3_aa: ATSRAGTGYYEQY; v_call: TRBV15; j_call: TRBJ2-7
cdr3_aa: ASSRRGNIQY; v_call: TRBV7-2; j_call: TRBJ2-4
cdr3_aa: AWSVHGANVLT; v_call: TRBV30; j_call: TRBJ2-6
cdr3_aa: ASSLTQGAVGYT; v_call: TRBV7-9; j_call: TRBJ1-2
cdr3_aa: ASSVAQANTGELF; v_call: TRBV9; j_call: TRBJ2-2
cdr3_aa: ASSSGTNYEQY; v_call: TRBV13; j_call: TRBJ2-7
cdr3_aa: ASSYRAVETQY; v_call: TRBV28; j_call: TRBJ2-5
cdr3_aa: AWSVLGTGSYEQY; v_call: TRBV30; j_call: TRBJ2-7
cdr3_aa: SVSAGWERYEQY; v_call: TRBV29-1; j_call: NA
cdr3_aa: ASSRRQGRNTEAF; v_call: TRBV2; j_call: TRBJ1-1
cdr3_aa: AISELARETQY; v_call: TRBV10-3; j_call: TRBJ2-5
cdr3_aa: ASSLFGTGGRGEKLF; v_call: TRBV27; j_call: TRBJ1-4
cdr3_aa: SVTTSAAYEQY; v_call: TRBV29-1; j_call: TRBJ2-7
cdr3_aa: ASSSGPGTGSTDTQY; v_call: TRBV5-1; j_call: TRBJ2-3
cdr3_aa: ASSDGDEQY; v_call: TRBV7-3; j_call: TRBJ2-7
cdr3_aa: SVSTAGGLSYEQY; v_call: TRBV29-1; j_call: TRBJ2-7
cdr3_aa: ASSLGNPGSNYGYT; v_call: TRBV5-1; j_call: TRBJ1-2
cdr3_aa: ASSLAMGDQPQH; v_call: TRBV5-1; j_call: TRBJ1-5
cdr3_aa: ASTPSVVGQGVGSGANVLT; v_call: TRBV27; j_call: TRBJ2-6
cdr3_aa: ASSYSGVGVGGYGYT; v_call: TRBV27; j_call: TRBJ1-2